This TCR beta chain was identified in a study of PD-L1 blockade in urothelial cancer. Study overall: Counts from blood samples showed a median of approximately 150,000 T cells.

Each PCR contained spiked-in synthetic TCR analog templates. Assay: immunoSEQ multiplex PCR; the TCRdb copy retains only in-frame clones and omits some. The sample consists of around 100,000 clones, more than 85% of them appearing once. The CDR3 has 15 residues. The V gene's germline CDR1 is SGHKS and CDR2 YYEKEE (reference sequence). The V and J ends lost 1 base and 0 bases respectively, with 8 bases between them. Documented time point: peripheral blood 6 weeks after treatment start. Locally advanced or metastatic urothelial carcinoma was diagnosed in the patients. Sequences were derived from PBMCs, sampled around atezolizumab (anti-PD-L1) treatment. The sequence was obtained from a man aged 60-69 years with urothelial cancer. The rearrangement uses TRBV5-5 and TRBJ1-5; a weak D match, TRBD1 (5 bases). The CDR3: CASSLLGDSNQPQHF. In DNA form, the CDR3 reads TGTGCCAGCAGCTTGTTAGGGGATAGCAATCAGCCCCAGCATTTT.